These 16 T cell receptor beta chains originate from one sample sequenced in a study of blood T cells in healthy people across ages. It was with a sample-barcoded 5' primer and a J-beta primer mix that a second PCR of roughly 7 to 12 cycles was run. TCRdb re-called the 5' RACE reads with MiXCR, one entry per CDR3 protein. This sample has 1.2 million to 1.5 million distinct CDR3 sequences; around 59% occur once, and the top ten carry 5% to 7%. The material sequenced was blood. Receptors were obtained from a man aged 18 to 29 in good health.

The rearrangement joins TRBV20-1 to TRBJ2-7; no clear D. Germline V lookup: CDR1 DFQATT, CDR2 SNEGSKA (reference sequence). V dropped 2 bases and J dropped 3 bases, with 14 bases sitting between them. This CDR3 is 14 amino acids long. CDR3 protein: CSARPSGPLYEQYF. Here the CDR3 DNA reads TGCAGTGCTAGACCCTCTGGACCTCTCTACGAGCAGTACTTC.

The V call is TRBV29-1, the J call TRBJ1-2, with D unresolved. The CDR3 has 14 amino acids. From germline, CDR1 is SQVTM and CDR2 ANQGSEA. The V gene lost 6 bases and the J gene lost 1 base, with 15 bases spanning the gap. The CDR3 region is CSVGGASYNYGYTF. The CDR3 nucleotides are TGCAGCGTGGGAGGCGCCTCCTATAACTATGGCTACACCTTC.

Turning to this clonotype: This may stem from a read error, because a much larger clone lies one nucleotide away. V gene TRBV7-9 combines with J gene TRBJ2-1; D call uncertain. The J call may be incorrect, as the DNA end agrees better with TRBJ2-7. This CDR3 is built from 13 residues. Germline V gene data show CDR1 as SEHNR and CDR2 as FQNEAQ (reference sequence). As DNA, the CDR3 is TGTGCCAGCAGCTTAAGCTCCTACAATGAGCAGTACTTC. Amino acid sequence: CASSLSSYNEQYF.

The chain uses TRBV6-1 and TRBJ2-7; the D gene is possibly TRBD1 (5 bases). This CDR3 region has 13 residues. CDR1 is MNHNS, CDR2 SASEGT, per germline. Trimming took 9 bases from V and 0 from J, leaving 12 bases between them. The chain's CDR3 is CASAQGSSYEQYF. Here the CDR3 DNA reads TGTGCCAGTGCCCAGGGATCCTCCTACGAGCAGTACTTC.

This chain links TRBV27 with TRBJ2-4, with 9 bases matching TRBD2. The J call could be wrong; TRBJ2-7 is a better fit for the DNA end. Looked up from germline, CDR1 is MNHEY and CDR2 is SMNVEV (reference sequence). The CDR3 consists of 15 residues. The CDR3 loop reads CASSLSTSGWNEQYF. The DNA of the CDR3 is TGTGCCAGCAGTTTATCGACTAGCGGATGGAACGAGCAGTACTTC.

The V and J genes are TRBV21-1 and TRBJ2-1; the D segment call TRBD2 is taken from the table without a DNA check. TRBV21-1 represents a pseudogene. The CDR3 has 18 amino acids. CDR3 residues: CASMKTSGGAGVYNEQFF. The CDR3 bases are TGTGCCAGCATGAAAACTAGCGGGGGGGCCGGAGTTTACAATGAGCAGTTCTTC.

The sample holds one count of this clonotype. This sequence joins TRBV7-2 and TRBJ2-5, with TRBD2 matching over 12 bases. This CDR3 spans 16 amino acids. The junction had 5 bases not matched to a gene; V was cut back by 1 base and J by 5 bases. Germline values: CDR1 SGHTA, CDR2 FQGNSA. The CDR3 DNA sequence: TGTGCCAGCAGCTTAGGACTAGCGGGGGCGGGGGAGACCCAGTACTTC. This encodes CASSLGLAGAGETQYF.

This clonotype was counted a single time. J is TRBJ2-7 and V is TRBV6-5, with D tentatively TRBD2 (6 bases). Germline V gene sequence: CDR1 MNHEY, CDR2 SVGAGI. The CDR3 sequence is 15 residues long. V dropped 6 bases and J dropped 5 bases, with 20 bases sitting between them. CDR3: CASSPDYLVPHEQYF. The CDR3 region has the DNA TGTGCCAGCAGCCCGGACTATCTGGTTCCCCACGAGCAGTACTTC.

The CDR3 sequence: CASSLFAGQGDGYTF. The CDR3 DNA is TGTGCCAGCAGCTTATTTGCGGGACAGGGGGATGGCTACACCTTC. This chain links TRBV7-2 with TRBJ1-2, with 11 bases fitting TRBD1. After removal of 2 bases from V and 6 bases from J, the junction contained 5 bases not matched to a gene. Germline CDR1 SGHTA, CDR2 FQGNSA. This CDR3 is built from 15 residues.

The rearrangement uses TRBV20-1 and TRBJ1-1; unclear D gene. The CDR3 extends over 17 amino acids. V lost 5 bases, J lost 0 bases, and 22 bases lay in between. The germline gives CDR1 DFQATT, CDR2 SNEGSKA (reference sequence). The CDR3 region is CSAPPFGRSLLNTEAFF. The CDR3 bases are TGCAGTGCTCCCCCATTTGGCAGGAGCCTCCTGAACACTGAAGCTTTCTTT.

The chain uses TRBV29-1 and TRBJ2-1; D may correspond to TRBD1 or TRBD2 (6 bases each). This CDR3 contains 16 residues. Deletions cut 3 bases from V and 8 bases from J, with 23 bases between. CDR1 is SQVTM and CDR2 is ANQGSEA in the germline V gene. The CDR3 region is CSVDGGTELRVDEQFF. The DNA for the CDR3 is TGCAGCGTTGACGGGGGCACGGAGCTCAGGGTGGATGAGCAGTTCTTC.

CDR3 sequence (DNA): TGCGCCAGCAGCCAAGAAGGGCCAGGTGAAAACTATGGCTACACCTTC. Protein product: CASSQEGPGENYGYTF. This chain connects TRBV4-1 to TRBJ1-2, with D unresolved. Trimming left V 0 bases short and J 2 bases short, with 13 bases between. From germline, CDR1 is MGHRA and CDR2 YSYEKL. This CDR3 spans 16 amino acids.

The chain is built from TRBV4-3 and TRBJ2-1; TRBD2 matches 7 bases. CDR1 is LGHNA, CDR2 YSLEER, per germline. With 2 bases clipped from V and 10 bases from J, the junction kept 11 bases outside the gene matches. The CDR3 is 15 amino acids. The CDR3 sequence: CASSQLIGTKEEQFF. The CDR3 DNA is TGCGCCAGCAGCCAATTAATTGGGACTAAAGAGGAGCAGTTCTTC.

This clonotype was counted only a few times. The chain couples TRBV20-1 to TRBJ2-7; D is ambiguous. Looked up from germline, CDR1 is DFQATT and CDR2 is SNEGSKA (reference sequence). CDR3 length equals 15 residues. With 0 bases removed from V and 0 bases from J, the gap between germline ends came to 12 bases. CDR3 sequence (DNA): TGCAGTGCTAGAGATCTCGGCGGTAGCTCCTACGAGCAGTACTTC. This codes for CSARDLGGSSYEQYF.

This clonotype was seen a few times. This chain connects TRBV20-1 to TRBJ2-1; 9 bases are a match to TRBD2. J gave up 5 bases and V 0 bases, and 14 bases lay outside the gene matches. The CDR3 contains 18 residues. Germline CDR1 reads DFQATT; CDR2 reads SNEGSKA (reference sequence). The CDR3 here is CSARDKSGRPGENNEQFF. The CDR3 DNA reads TGCAGTGCTAGAGATAAGAGCGGGAGGCCCGGGGAAAACAATGAGCAGTTCTTC.

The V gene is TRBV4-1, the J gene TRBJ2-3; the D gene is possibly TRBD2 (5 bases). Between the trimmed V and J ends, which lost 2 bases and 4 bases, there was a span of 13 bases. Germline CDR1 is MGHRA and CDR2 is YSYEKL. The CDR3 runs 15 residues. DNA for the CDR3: TGCGCCAGCAGCCAAAAACTAGTTCCTCCAGATACGCAGTATTTT. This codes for CASSQKLVPPDTQYF.